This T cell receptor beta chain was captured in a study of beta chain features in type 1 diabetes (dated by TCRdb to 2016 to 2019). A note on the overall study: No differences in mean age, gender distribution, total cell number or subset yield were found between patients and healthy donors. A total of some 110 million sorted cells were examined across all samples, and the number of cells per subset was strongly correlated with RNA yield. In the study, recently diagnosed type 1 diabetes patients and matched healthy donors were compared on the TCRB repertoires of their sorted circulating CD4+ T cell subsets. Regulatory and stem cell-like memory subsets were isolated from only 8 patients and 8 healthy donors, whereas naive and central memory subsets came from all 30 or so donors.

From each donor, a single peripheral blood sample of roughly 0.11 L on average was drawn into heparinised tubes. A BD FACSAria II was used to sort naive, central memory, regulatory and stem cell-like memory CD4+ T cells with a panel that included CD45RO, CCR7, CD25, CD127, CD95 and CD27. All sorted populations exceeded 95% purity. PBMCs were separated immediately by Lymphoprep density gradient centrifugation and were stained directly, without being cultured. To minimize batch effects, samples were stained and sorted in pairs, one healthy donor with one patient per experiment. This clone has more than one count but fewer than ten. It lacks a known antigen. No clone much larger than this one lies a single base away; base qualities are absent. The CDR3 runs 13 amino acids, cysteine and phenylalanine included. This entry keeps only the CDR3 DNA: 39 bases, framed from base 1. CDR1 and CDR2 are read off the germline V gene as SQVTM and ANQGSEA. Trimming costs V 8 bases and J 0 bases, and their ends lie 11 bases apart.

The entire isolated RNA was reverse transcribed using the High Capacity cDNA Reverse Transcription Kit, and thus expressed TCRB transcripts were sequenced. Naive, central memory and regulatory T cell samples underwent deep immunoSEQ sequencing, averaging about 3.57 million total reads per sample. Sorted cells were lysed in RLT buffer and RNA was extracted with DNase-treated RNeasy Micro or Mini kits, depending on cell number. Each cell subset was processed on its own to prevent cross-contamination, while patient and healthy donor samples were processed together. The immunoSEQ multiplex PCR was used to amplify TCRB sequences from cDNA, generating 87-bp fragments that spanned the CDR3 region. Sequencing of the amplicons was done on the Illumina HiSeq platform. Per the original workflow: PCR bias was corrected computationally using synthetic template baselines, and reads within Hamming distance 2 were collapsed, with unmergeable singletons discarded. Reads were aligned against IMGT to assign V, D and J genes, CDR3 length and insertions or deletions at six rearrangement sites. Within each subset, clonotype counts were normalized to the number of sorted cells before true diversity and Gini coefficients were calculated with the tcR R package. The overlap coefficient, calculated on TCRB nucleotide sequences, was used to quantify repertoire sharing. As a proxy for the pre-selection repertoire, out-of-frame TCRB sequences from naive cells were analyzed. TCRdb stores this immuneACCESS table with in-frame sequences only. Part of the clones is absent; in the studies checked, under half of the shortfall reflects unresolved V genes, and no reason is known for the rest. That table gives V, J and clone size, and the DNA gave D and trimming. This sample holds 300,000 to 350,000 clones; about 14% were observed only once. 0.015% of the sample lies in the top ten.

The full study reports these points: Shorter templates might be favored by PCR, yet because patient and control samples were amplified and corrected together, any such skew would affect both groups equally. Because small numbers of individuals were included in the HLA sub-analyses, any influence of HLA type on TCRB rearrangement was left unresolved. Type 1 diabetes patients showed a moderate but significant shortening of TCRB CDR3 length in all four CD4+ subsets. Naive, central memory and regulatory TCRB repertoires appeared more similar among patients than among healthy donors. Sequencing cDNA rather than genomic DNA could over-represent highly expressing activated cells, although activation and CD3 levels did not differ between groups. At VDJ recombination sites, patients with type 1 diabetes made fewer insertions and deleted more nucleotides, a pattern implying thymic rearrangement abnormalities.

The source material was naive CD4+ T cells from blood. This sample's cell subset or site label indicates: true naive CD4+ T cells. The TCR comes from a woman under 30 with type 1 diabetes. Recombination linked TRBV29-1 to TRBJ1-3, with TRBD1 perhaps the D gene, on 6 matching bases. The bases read TGCAGCTCAACAGGGCCCTCTGGAAACACCATATATTTT. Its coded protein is CSSTGPSGNTIYF.